This T cell receptor (beta chain) was captured in a study of shared T cell receptors in the human thymus. TCRdb's copy holds only in-frame clones and misses some; the assay was immunoSEQ multiplex PCR. The sample comprises 600,000 or so clones, 87% of which are singletons, and 0.0094% rests with the top ten. The CDR3 spans 18 residues. With V trimmed by 0 bases and J by 12 bases, 15 bases remained unmatched. CDR1 is LNHDA, CDR2 SQIVND, per germline (reference sequence). The same data also went into a second study, on human thymus T cells. That source reports: Corrective heart surgery yielded the resections from which the thymus tissue came. The authors found apparently biased V and J gene usage in thymic and blood repertoires. Thymic repertoires from unrelated individuals overlapped highly, related research reported.

The V and J genes are TRBV19 and TRBJ2-3; 13 bases map to TRBD2. This TCR was recovered from a boy in the first two years of life with a congenital heart defect. Sample: thymocytes. The CDR3 DNA is TGTGCCAGTAGTATAGAGGGTCTCCGGACTAGCGGGGGCCATAAACAGTATTTT. This sequence encodes CASSIEGLRTSGGHKQYF.